The following is a T cell receptor beta chain sequence with its context. This record comes from a study of CD8+ T cells in alopecia areata. Trimming stripped 6 bases from V and 2 bases from J, with 8 bases between. CDR1 and CDR2 (germline): SGHRS, YFSETQ. The CDR3 consists of 12 residues. Reverse transcribed after extraction, RNA yielded cDNA as the sequencing template. This table comes from immunoSEQ multiplex PCR, and its TCRdb copy is limited to in-frame clones, with some not included. The data show roughly 120,000 clones, about two fifths seen once. The clonotype was recovered from a human donor with alopecia areata. This rearrangement joins TRBV5-1 to TRBJ2-5; TRBD1 is a possible D gene (5 bases). The sequencing input was CD4+ T cells sorted from blood. The CDR3 coding sequence is TGCGCCAGCAATCCAGGGCAAGAGACCCAGTACTTC. As protein: CASNPGQETQYF.